Below, 32 T cell receptor beta chains from the same sample are listed, as sequenced in a study of cytomegalovirus exposure and HLA in healthy donors. The PCR used 60 Vbeta and 13 Jbeta primers. Measured with immunoSEQ multiplex PCR; TCRdb has only the in-frame clones, and not every one. The profile covers some 140,000 clones, with around 79% appearing a single time and 1.1% to 1.5% taken by the ten largest. Sequencing was done on a sample of PBMCs. Source of these receptors: a woman aged 40 to 49 in good health and CMV-seronegative.

This chain uses TRBV6-5 with TRBJ1-1; D is possibly TRBD1 (6 bases). V lost 0 bases to trimming and J lost 5 bases, with 13 bases between them. Germline assignment: CDR1 MNHEY and CDR2 SVGAGI. The CDR3 length is 15 residues. The CDR3 DNA reads as TGTGCCAGCAGTTACTCGTTACAGGGTGGGACTGAAGCTTTCTTT. Translated, it gives CASSYSLQGGTEAFF.

This clone was seen a single time. This chain joins TRBV14 and TRBJ2-6; no firm D call. V gave up 3 bases and J gave up 0 bases, with 3 bases separating them. This CDR3 spans 14 amino acids. Germline V gene lookup returns CDR1 SGHDN and CDR2 FVKESK. In DNA form, the CDR3 reads TGTGCCAGCAGCCAGAGCTCTGGGGCCAACGTCCTGACTTTC. The encoded protein is CASSQSSGANVLTF.

This chain connects TRBV27 to TRBJ1-2; 7 bases map to TRBD1. V lost 6 bases to trimming and J lost 4 bases; unmatched junction nucleotides: 8. There are 14 residues in the CDR3. The germline V gene encodes CDR1 MNHEY and CDR2 SMNVEV (reference sequence). CDR3 DNA sequence: TGTGCCAGCAGCCCACGCCGGGACAGCTATGGCTACACCTTC. Amino acids: CASSPRRDSYGYTF.

The chain couples TRBV7-8 to TRBJ1-4; TRBD1 matches at 7 bases. The CDR3 has 15 amino acids. Trimming cost V 5 bases and J 2 bases; bases outside gene matches: 5. The germline gives CDR1 SGHVS, CDR2 FQNEAQ. The CDR3 here is CASSAGTATNEKLFF. The CDR3 region has the DNA TGTGCCAGCAGCGCCGGGACAGCTACTAATGAAAAACTGTTTTTT.

V is TRBV27 and J is TRBJ2-2, with TRBD1 matching 7 bases. Trimming at V came to 6 bases and at J to 4 bases, leaving 8 bases not matched to a gene. Germline-derived CDR1 and CDR2 are MNHEY and SMNVEV (reference sequence). The CDR3 runs 15 residues. DNA of the CDR3: TGTGCCAGCAGCTGGGGCGACAGGGTCACCGGGGAGCTGTTTTTT. Translating gives CASSWGDRVTGELFF.

This clone was counted a few times. V usage is TRBV7-9 and J usage is TRBJ1-2; no clear D. From germline, CDR1 is SEHNR and CDR2 FQNEAQ (reference sequence). The V gene lost 2 bases and the J gene lost 3 bases, with 7 bases spanning the gap. This CDR3 region has 13 residues. The CDR3 protein is CASSLFEDYGYTF. CDR3 sequence (DNA): TGTGCCAGCAGCTTATTTGAGGACTATGGCTACACCTTC. Looking up the rest from reference TRBV7-9 and TRBJ1-2 gives the full variable domain: DTGVSQNPRHKITKRGQNVTFRCDPISEHNRLYWYRQTLGQGPEFLTYFQNEAQLEKSRLLSDRFSAERPKGSFSTLEIQRTEQGDSAMYLCASSLFEDYGYTFGSGTRLTVV.

V usage is TRBV7-2 and J usage is TRBJ2-3; tentatively, D is TRBD2 (6 bases). Germline CDR1 reads SGHTA; CDR2 reads FQGNSA. This CDR3 contains 14 residues. Trimming took off 4 bases at V and 2 bases at J, with 10 bases between the two ends. CDR3 coding DNA: TGTGCCAGCAGCTCGGGACTGATCACAGATACGCAGTATTTT. Translation: CASSSGLITDTQYF.

The genes are TRBV19 and TRBJ1-5; TRBD1 is a possible D gene (6 bases). Germline CDR1 LNHDA, CDR2 SQIVND (reference sequence). Deletions cut 8 bases from V and 10 bases from J, with 21 bases between. The CDR3 is made up of 14 amino acids. CDR3 in DNA: TGTGCCAGTCTCGGGACACCCAGTGTGCAACCCCAGCATTTT. Translation gives CASLGTPSVQPQHF. The variable domain in full, with the rest retrieved from reference TRBV19 and TRBJ1-5, is DGGITQSPKYLFRKEGQNVTLSCEQNLNHDAMYWYRQDPGQGLRLIYYSQIVNDFQKGDIAEGYSVSREKKESFPLTVTSAQKNPTAFYLCASLGTPSVQPQHFGDGTRLSIL.

The rearrangement uses TRBV5-1 and TRBJ1-4; 8 bases are a match to TRBD1. J lost 3 bases, V lost 4 bases, and 2 bases had no gene match. This CDR3 region has 14 residues. Germline V gives CDR1 SGHRS, CDR2 YFSETQ. The CDR3 DNA is TGCGCCAGCAGCGGGGGACAGGCTAATGAAAAACTGTTTTTT. As protein: CASSGGQANEKLFF.

The V call is TRBV5-5, the J call TRBJ2-7; 11 bases map to TRBD1. The CDR3 is made up of 15 amino acids. V lost 4 bases and J lost 6; bases outside the gene matches: 9. CDR1 is SGHKS and CDR2 is YYEKEE in the germline V gene (reference sequence). CDR3 coding DNA: TGTGCCAGCAGCGTACCTTCGGGACAGGGGGGCGAGCAGTACTTC. As protein: CASSVPSGQGGEQYF.

The chain employs TRBV29-1 and TRBJ1-1; D is uncertain. Germline CDR1 is SQVTM and CDR2 is ANQGSEA. V dropped 7 bases and J dropped 8 bases, with 17 bases sitting between them. The length of the CDR3 is 12 residues. The CDR3 sequence is CSAKVGEIEAFF. DNA of the CDR3: TGCAGCGCAAAGGTGGGAGAGATCGAAGCTTTCTTT.

This clone was counted only a few times. The J gene is TRBJ1-1, the V gene TRBV5-1; 7 positions match TRBD1. V gave up 0 bases and J gave up 5 bases; unmatched junction bases: 7. The germline V gene has CDR1 SGHRS and CDR2 YFSETQ. This CDR3 is built from 15 residues. CDR3: CASSLGDSRRTEAFF. DNA for the CDR3: TGCGCCAGCAGCTTGGGGGACAGTAGAAGAACTGAAGCTTTCTTT.

The chain carries TRBV18 and TRBJ1-2, with D maybe TRBD1 (5 bases). This CDR3 has 15 residues. Germline CDR1 KGHSH, CDR2 LQKENI. The germline V and J ends were trimmed by 2 bases and 1 base, with 11 bases remaining between them. The DNA of the CDR3 is TGTGCCAGCTCACCATCAGGGATAAGTAACTATGGCTACACCTTC. Its protein product is CASSPSGISNYGYTF.

This chain links TRBV6-1 with TRBJ1-2; 12 bases line up with TRBD1. Germline CDR1 MNHNS, CDR2 SASEGT. V shed 4 bases and J 7 bases; nucleotides not matched to a gene: 10. The length of the CDR3 is 16 residues. The CDR3 spells CASSANLGTGGCGYTF. Written as DNA, the CDR3 is TGTGCCAGCAGTGCTAATCTAGGGACAGGGGGCTGTGGCTACACCTTC.

The chain is built from TRBV28 and TRBJ2-1; tentative D call: TRBD2 (7 bases). The length of the CDR3 is 16 residues. V dropped 7 bases and J dropped 2 bases, with 18 bases sitting between them. Germline assignment: CDR1 MDHEN and CDR2 SYDVKM. In DNA, the CDR3 is TGTGCCAGCACCGATGGGGGGGCGACCCCCTACAATGAGCAGTTCTTC. This encodes CASTDGGATPYNEQFF.

This clone came up a few times. This chain links TRBV15 with TRBJ2-1, with a tentative D call TRBD1 (5 bases). Germline V gives CDR1 LNHNV, CDR2 YYDKDF (reference sequence). CDR3 length: 14 residues. Trimming cost V 4 bases and J 4 bases, with 11 bases left between them. The CDR3 nucleotides are TGTGCCACCAGCACCCGCACAGGATACAATGAGCAGTTCTTC. It codes for CATSTRTGYNEQFF.

The chain links TRBV5-1 to TRBJ2-1; tentatively, D is TRBD2 (5 bases). Germline V CDR1 and CDR2: SGHRS, YFSETQ. This CDR3 is 14 amino acids long. Trimming took 0 bases from V and 6 from J, leaving 10 bases between them. The DNA of the CDR3 is TGCGCCAGCAGCTTGGGACCCGAGGGCAATGAGCAGTTCTTC. Translation: CASSLGPEGNEQFF.

The rearrangement uses TRBV7-9 and TRBJ2-7; the D gene is possibly TRBD1 (5 bases). The CDR3 runs to 14 residues. From germline, CDR1 is SEHNR and CDR2 FQNEAQ (reference sequence). Trimming left V 1 base short and J 6 bases short, with 13 bases between. Here the CDR3 reads CASSLVAGSSEQYF. The DNA for the CDR3 is TGTGCCAGCAGCTTAGTAGCAGGGTCAAGCGAGCAGTACTTC.

The genes are TRBV5-1 and TRBJ2-7; 7 nucleotides line up with TRBD1. Germline CDR1 and CDR2: SGHRS and YFSETQ. This CDR3 has 13 residues. V gave up 0 bases and J gave up 3 bases; unmatched junction bases: 0. DNA for the CDR3: TGCGCCAGCAGCTTGGGGACAGGCTACGAGCAGTACTTC. This gives the protein CASSLGTGYEQYF.

The V gene is TRBV9, the J gene TRBJ1-1; TRBD1 is a possible D gene (6 bases). Germline CDR1 is SGDLS and CDR2 is YYNGEE. V lost 3 bases and J 3 bases, leaving 9 bases between the germline ends. This CDR3 region has 13 residues. The CDR3 loop reads CASSAQGYTEAFF. As DNA, the CDR3 is TGTGCCAGCAGCGCACAGGGATACACTGAAGCTTTCTTT.

The V call is TRBV5-1, the J call TRBJ1-2; tentatively, D is TRBD1 (5 bases). CDR1 and CDR2 (germline): SGHRS, YFSETQ. The CDR3 loop spans 13 amino acids. The germline V and J ends were trimmed by 3 bases and 8 bases, with 14 bases remaining between them. The CDR3 DNA is TGCGCCAGCAGCTGGGGCCGACTGGGGGGCTACACCTTC. Translated: CASSWGRLGGYTF.

V gene TRBV19 combines with J gene TRBJ2-5, with 7 bases that match TRBD1. Gene TRBJ2-7 matches the end of the DNA better, so the J call may be wrong. CDR3 length: 14 amino acids. CDR1 is LNHDA, CDR2 SQIVND, per germline (reference sequence). The DNA for the CDR3 is TGTGCCAGTAGTATTCAGGGGGACTCCTACGAGCAGTACTTC. It codes for CASSIQGDSYEQYF.

The chain is built from TRBV5-1 and TRBJ1-4; D is unresolved. The germline gives CDR1 SGHRS, CDR2 YFSETQ. The CDR3 totals 14 residues. Trimming removed 0 bases at V and 8 bases at J, with 11 bases between. The CDR3 sequence is CASSLAGGYEKLFF. The CDR3, as DNA: TGCGCCAGCAGCTTGGCGGGAGGGTACGAAAAACTGTTTTTT.

The chain recombines TRBV6-5 with TRBJ2-7; 9 bases align to TRBD1. V was clipped by 2 bases and J by 2 bases; unmatched bases: 4. Germline loops: CDR1 MNHEY, CDR2 SVGAGI. This CDR3 is 15 amino acids long. CDR3: CASSYDHRGPYEQYF. The CDR3 DNA is TGTGCCAGCAGTTACGATCACAGGGGGCCCTACGAGCAGTACTTC.

The chain employs TRBV6-5 and TRBJ1-4; 7 bases fit TRBD1. This CDR3 region has 14 residues. The ends lost 5 bases at V and 14 bases at J; junction bases unmatched: 14. Germline loops: CDR1 MNHEY, CDR2 SVGAGI. CDR3 nucleotide sequence: TGTGCCAGCAGTAATCTCGGACAGGTCGAGCGGCTGTTTTTT. Translating it yields CASSNLGQVERLFF.

The chain is built from TRBV27 and TRBJ1-1; D might be TRBD1 (5 bases). V gave up 5 bases and J gave up 0 bases, with 13 bases separating them. CDR1 and CDR2 (germline): MNHEY, SMNVEV (reference sequence). The CDR3 sequence is 15 residues long. CDR3 protein: CASSAIRQMNTEAFF. CDR3 DNA: TGTGCCAGCAGTGCGATCCGACAGATGAACACTGAAGCTTTCTTT.

The chain uses TRBV5-1 and TRBJ1-1; D unclear. The V end lost 4 bases, the J end lost 10 bases, and 14 bases lay between the germline ends. This CDR3 comprises 12 residues. Germline V gene lookup returns CDR1 SGHRS and CDR2 YFSETQ. CDR3 region: CASSPTGLGAFF. The CDR3 region has the DNA TGCGCCAGCAGCCCCACCGGACTAGGAGCTTTCTTT.

V is TRBV27 and J is TRBJ2-2; D may be TRBD1 or TRBD2 (6 bases each). The CDR3 extends over 16 amino acids. Between the trimmed V and J ends, which lost 6 bases and 0 bases, there was a span of 14 bases. Germline-derived CDR1 and CDR2 are MNHEY and SMNVEV (reference sequence). The CDR3 DNA reads as TGTGCCAGCAGGTTAGGGGGGAACGCGAACACCGGGGAGCTGTTTTTT. This codes for CASRLGGNANTGELFF.

The chain recombines TRBV2 with TRBJ1-6, with a tentative D call TRBD1 (5 bases). This CDR3 region has 14 residues. Germline CDR1 reads SNHLY; CDR2 reads FYNNEI. V dropped 7 bases and J dropped 7 bases, with 14 bases sitting between them. The CDR3 loop reads CASILQVYNSPLHF. The CDR3 coding sequence is TGTGCCAGCATTCTACAGGTCTACAATTCACCCCTCCACTTT. The full variable domain, with the rest looked up from reference TRBV2 and TRBJ1-6, is EPEVTQTPSHQVTQMGQEVILRCVPISNHLYFYWYRQILGQKVEFLVSFYNNEISEKSEIFDDQFSVERPDGSNFTLKIRSTKLEDSAMYFCASILQVYNSPLHFGNGTRLTVT.

The chain joins TRBV27 to TRBJ1-1, with D hard to call. The length of the CDR3 is 15 residues. Germline values: CDR1 MNHEY, CDR2 SMNVEV (reference sequence). Trimming left V 0 bases short and J 2 bases short, with 10 bases between. CDR3 region: CASSLSSSFNTEAFF. In DNA form, the CDR3 reads TGTGCCAGCAGTTTATCCTCCTCTTTTAACACTGAAGCTTTCTTT.

This clone was seen a handful of times. The chain recombines TRBV15 with TRBJ1-6; D gene ambiguous. Trimming removed 8 bases at V and 10 bases at J, with 15 bases between. From germline, CDR1 is LNHNV and CDR2 YYDKDF (reference sequence). This CDR3 has 13 amino acids. As DNA, the CDR3 is TGTGCCACCGGAGAGGAGCCCGCGTCACCCCTCCACTTT. Protein: CATGEEPASPLHF.

The chain has TRBV27 and TRBJ2-2, with TRBD2 matching 12 bases. The V segment lost 7 bases and the J segment 0 bases; nucleotides outside the gene matches: 9. The germline V gene encodes CDR1 MNHEY and CDR2 SMNVEV (reference sequence). There are 18 residues in the CDR3. The CDR3 protein is CASKLPGLAGTNTGELFF. The CDR3 DNA is TGTGCCAGCAAACTTCCGGGACTAGCGGGTACGAACACCGGGGAGCTGTTTTTT.